This is a list of T cell receptor beta chains from one sample in a study of blood T cell repertoires in COVID-19. The table came from immunoSEQ multiplex PCR; TCRdb's copy has only in-frame clones and leaves some out. The table lists about 360,000 clones, more than 85% of them singletons, with 2.5% to 3.5% in the top ten. Sequenced input: peripheral blood. These TCRs come from a human donor in a cohort sampled during active COVID-19. Each CDR3 is given with its conserved first and last residue. Clone size, where shown, is once, few, many, or a class for clones that have expanded.

>TRBJ2-3|TRBV2|-
CASSTGGTGNTDTQYF
>TRBJ2-7|TRBV27|-
CASRRSGGYEQYF
>TRBJ2-3|TRBV11-2|-
CASSHRTSGIDTDTQYF
>TRBJ2-3|TRBV3-1/TRBV3-2|once
CASSPTDTQYF
>TRBJ1-1|TRBV28|-
CASSLGRKAFF
>TRBJ2-7|TRBV19|-
CASSIVAGTGGREQYF
>TRBJ2-2|TRBV4-2|many
CASTSRADLNTGELFF
>TRBJ2-1|TRBV6-5|-
CASSPPSGEQFF
>TRBJ2-6|TRBV7-2|-
CASSLGLLGFSGANVLTF
>TRBJ1-3|TRBV13|-
CASSAGQGEAGNTIYF
>TRBJ1-4|TRBV5-1|-
CASSFSVNEKLFF
>TRBJ1-4|TRBV7-8|once
CASSLEPGGSEKLFF
>TRBJ2-1|TRBV19|once
CASSRTDYNEQFF
>TRBJ1-1|TRBV4-1|few
CASSQEAVATQAEAFF
>TRBJ2-3|TRBV4-2|-
CASSQRNPNRADTQYF
>TRBJ2-3|TRBV15|-
CATSRRLASGTDTQYF
>TRBJ2-5|TRBV11-2|-
CASSLGRERETQYF
>TRBJ2-5|TRBV25-1|-
CASSESRDRGPETQYF
>TRBJ2-2|TRBV5-1|-
CASSFARINTGELFF
>TRBJ2-7|TRBV7-6|-
CASSLTGTGSAEQYF
>TRBJ2-2|TRBV5-1|once
CASSLLGTQNTGELFF
>TRBJ2-2|TRBV15|-
CATSIFAQGVGTGELFF
>TRBJ1-1|TRBV29-1|-
CSVKTRDLRNTEAFF
>TRBJ2-1|TRBV7-7|once
CASSSLPPTRSTFDGQFF
>TRBJ2-3|TRBV3-1/TRBV3-2|-
CASSPAGGATDTQYF
>TRBJ2-3|TRBV2|-
CASSVLAGGVDTQYF
>TRBJ2-7|TRBV3-1/TRBV3-2|-
CASSLGVAGQAIYEQYF
>TRBJ1-2|TRBV5-4|few
CASSLGAKANYGYTF
>TRBJ2-7|TRBV6-5|-
CASRDPGGGEQYF
>TRBJ2-2|TRBV5-5|few
CASKLASNTGELFF
>TRBJ2-5|TRBV11-2|once
CASSDRGGPGTQYF
>TRBJ1-2|TRBV4-1|-
CASSHREGFDYGYTF
>TRBJ2-3|TRBV4-1|-
CASSPRVRGSMDTQYF
>TRBJ2-5|TRBV7-2|-
CASSLDGAGETQYF
>TRBJ2-5|TRBV29-1|-
CSVLTSGGAGETQYF
>TRBJ2-1|TRBV11-3|-
CASSPSDGSSYNEQFF
>TRBJ2-2|TRBV19|once
CATRGRNTGELFF
>TRBJ2-7|TRBV5-1|-
CASSWDSAYEQYF
>TRBJ2-3|TRBV11-3|-
CASSSSAGWWADTQYF
>TRBJ2-1|TRBV14|-
CASSTWTGRGVEQFF
>TRBJ2-1|TRBV10-3|-
CAIRRLPGTSGRMRGPENEQFF
>TRBJ2-7|TRBV19|-
CASSPRGAASYEQYF
>TRBJ2-1|TRBV5-1|-
CASSLGPLVYNEQFF
>TRBJ2-1|TRBV11-1|-
CASSSPGQGYNEQFF
>TRBJ1-1|TRBV10-3|-
CAISLLPTGTPNTEAFF
>TRBJ1-4|TRBV7-9|-
CASSPTGGRPEKLFF
>TRBJ1-2|TRBV7-9|-
CASSFSPGQGNYGYTF
>TRBJ2-2|TRBV29-1|-
CSVVDSTGELFF
>TRBJ2-1|TRBV2|-
CASSVEERTSINNEQFF
>TRBJ2-7|TRBV10-1|-
CASSRTGPYEQYF
>TRBJ1-2|TRBV3-1/TRBV3-2|-
CASSQDRWGLNTF
>TRBJ1-6|TRBV7-9|-
CASSLETVGSPLHF
>TRBJ2-1|TRBV6-5|-
CASRLAGISNEQFF
>TRBJ2-3|TRBV2|-
CASSDYGTGDADTQYF
>TRBJ1-2|TRBV3-1/TRBV3-2|-
CASSQPGRGGYGYTF
>TRBJ2-7|TRBV4-1|-
CASSQDASGAYEQYF
>TRBJ2-2|TRBV24-1|-
CATSDFSRTNTGELFF